This T cell receptor beta chain was identified in a study of blood T cell repertoires in COVID-19. For the study at large: Material from acute and convalescent COVID-19 was sourced from the United States, Italy and Spain.

Original processing methods: Nucleated cell counts were estimated from reference gene primer amplification. This table comes from immunoSEQ multiplex PCR, and its TCRdb copy is limited to in-frame clones, with some not included. Clone size and V and J calls were adopted from that table, with D and trimming inferred from the DNA. The sample consists of 70,000 to 90,000 clones, roughly 90% of them appearing once. The V gene's germline CDR1 is SGHRS and CDR2 YFSETQ. This CDR3 has 20 residues. V shed 1 base and J 9 bases; nucleotides not matched to a gene: 20. The source of this sequence is a man between 60 and 75 years old with acute or convalescent COVID-19. The material sequenced was peripheral blood. The J gene is TRBJ2-1, the V gene TRBV5-1; 12 nucleotides agree with TRBD2. Here the CDR3 DNA reads TGCGCCAGCAGCTTGAGTACGGCTAGCGGGAGGGCCTTCGTCGATGGTGAGCAGTTCTTC. It translates to CASSLSTASGRAFVDGEQFF.